This is a list of T cell receptor beta chains from one sample in a study of PD-1 blockade in classical Hodgkin lymphoma. This table comes from immunoSEQ multiplex PCR, and its TCRdb copy is limited to in-frame clones, with some not included. Of 50,000 or so clones in the sample, roughly 73% were seen once. Sequenced material: peripheral blood mononuclear cells (PBMCs), taken before the second cycle of nivolumab. The receptors shown here come from a human donor with classical Hodgkin lymphoma. Each CDR3 is given with its conserved first and last residue. Each record gives: V gene, clone size, D gene, J gene, CDR3 protein, CDR3 DNA. D genes are given only for firm matches. Clone size appears in some rows only: once, few, many, or a class for an expanded clone.

TRBV7-9	once	TRBD1	TRBJ1-2	CASSLVTGINYGYTF	TGTGCCAGCAGCTTAGTGACAGGGATCAACTATGGCTACACCTTC
TRBV11-2	NA	NA	TRBJ2-7	CASSSGRTSYEQYF	TGTGCCAGCAGCTCGGGACGGACCTCCTACGAGCAGTACTTC
TRBV7-9	NA	TRBD1	TRBJ2-7	CASSLVADREYF	TGTGCCAGCAGCTTAGTTGCGGACAGGGAGTACTTC
TRBV18	NA	TRBD2	TRBJ2-1	CASSRASGSYNEQFF	TGTGCCAGCTCACGTGCTAGCGGGAGTTATAATGAGCAGTTCTTC
TRBV30	few	NA	TRBJ2-3	CAWRWQRSTDTQYF	TGTGCCTGGAGGTGGCAAAGGAGCACAGATACGCAGTATTTT
TRBV30	NA	NA	TRBJ1-1	CAWTPGRIGTAEAFF	TGTGCCTGGACCCCAGGCCGGATCGGGACGGCTGAAGCTTTCTTT
TRBV11-1	NA	NA	TRBJ1-1	CASSLALAGGANTEAFF	TGTGCCAGCAGCTTAGCGCTGGCCGGGGGCGCGAACACTGAAGCTTTCTTT
TRBV6-1	NA	NA	TRBJ1-4	CASRTGITNEKLFF	TGTGCCAGCAGAACAGGGATTACTAATGAAAAACTGTTTTTT
TRBV6-5	few	NA	TRBJ1-5	CASSPLTGNQPQHF	TGTGCCAGCAGTCCCTTGACGGGCAATCAGCCCCAGCATTTT
TRBV28	NA	NA	TRBJ2-5	CAAQTGRRETQYF	TGTGCCGCCCAGACGGGGCGCCGGGAGACCCAGTACTTC
TRBV11-2	once	TRBD1	TRBJ2-3	CASSTAGGTFTDTQYF	TGTGCCAGCTCGACCGCAGGGGGCACATTCACAGATACGCAGTATTTT
TRBV7-9	few	TRBD1	TRBJ2-7	CASSLAGGSEQYF	TGTGCCAGCAGCTTGGCAGGGGGCTCCGAGCAGTACTTC
TRBV6-6	medium-sized	NA	TRBJ2-7	CASSYRQGLNEQYF	TGTGCCAGCAGTTACAGGCAGGGCCTGAACGAGCAGTACTTC
TRBV6-6	NA	TRBD2	TRBJ2-1	CASSYSAGEVNEQFF	TGTGCCAGCAGTTACTCTGCGGGAGAAGTCAATGAGCAGTTCTTC
TRBV5-4	NA	NA	TRBJ2-3	CASSLDRGGTDTQYF	TGTGCCAGCAGCTTGGACAGAGGAGGCACAGATACGCAGTATTTT
TRBV19	NA	TRBD2	TRBJ2-3	CASSIRTSGSTSDTQYF	TGTGCCAGTAGTATTAGGACTAGCGGGAGTACGTCAGATACGCAGTATTTT
TRBV27	NA	TRBD2	TRBJ2-7	CASTSSGSYYEQYF	TGTGCCAGCACCTCTAGCGGGAGCTACTACGAGCAGTACTTC
TRBV6-5	NA	TRBD1	TRBJ2-5	CASSRDRQETQYF	TGTGCCAGCAGCCGGGACAGACAAGAGACCCAGTACTTC
TRBV18	NA	TRBD1	TRBJ1-2	CASSPKLGTGQGSRSYTF	TGTGCCAGCTCACCGAAACTCGGGACGGGACAGGGGTCTAGAAGCTACACCTTC
TRBV19	NA	NA	TRBJ2-6	CASIPLGGEGANVLTF	TGTGCCAGTATTCCCCTTGGGGGCGAAGGGGCCAACGTCCTGACTTTC
TRBV27	NA	TRBD1	TRBJ1-4	CASSLTGVREKLFF	TGTGCCAGCAGTCTGACAGGGGTTCGTGAAAAACTGTTTTTT
TRBV6-6	NA	NA	TRBJ2-6	CASSRVGGFGANVLTF	TGTGCCAGCAGCCGGGTGGGGGGTTTTGGGGCCAACGTCCTGACTTTC
TRBV28	NA	TRBD2	TRBJ2-7	CASSRGTRQYF	TGTGCCAGCAGTCGCGGGACTAGGCAGTACTTC
TRBV18	NA	NA	TRBJ2-1	CASSLRGFEQFF	TGTGCCAGCTCCCTTAGGGGTTTCGAGCAGTTCTTC
TRBV5-1	NA	TRBD2	TRBJ2-1	CASSLRAGGVFYNEQFF	TGCGCCAGCAGCTTGCGGGCGGGAGGCGTTTTCTACAATGAGCAGTTCTTC
TRBV7-8	NA	TRBD2	TRBJ2-7	CASSLGSGVSYEQYF	TGTGCCAGCAGCTTAGGTAGCGGGGTCTCCTACGAGCAGTACTTC
TRBV11-1	NA	TRBD2	TRBJ2-1	CASSRAGARNEQFF	TGTGCCAGCAGCCGAGCGGGAGCTCGGAATGAGCAGTTCTTC
TRBV25-1	NA	NA	TRBJ1-2	CASSAPGANYGYTF	TGTGCCAGCAGTGCCCCCGGGGCGAACTATGGCTACACCTTC
TRBV28	NA	NA	TRBJ1-2	CASSSAPTNYGYTF	TGTGCCAGCAGCTCGGCCCCGACTAACTATGGCTACACCTTC
TRBV9	NA	NA	TRBJ2-1	CASSDLRDWNEQFF	TGTGCCAGCAGCGATCTTCGGGACTGGAATGAGCAGTTCTTC
TRBV5-6	NA	NA	TRBJ2-4	CASSLVGLAKNIQYF	TGTGCCAGCAGCTTGGTCGGTTTAGCCAAAAACATTCAGTACTTC
TRBV7-3	NA	TRBD2	TRBJ2-3	CHRWSAGGTDTQYF	TGTCACAGGTGGTCGGCGGGAGGTACAGATACGCAGTATTTT
TRBV6-5	NA	TRBD1	TRBJ2-7	CASSFSRDRREQYF	TGTGCCAGCAGTTTTAGCCGGGACAGAAGGGAGCAGTACTTC
TRBV6-5	once	NA	TRBJ1-4	CASSYSGNLNEKLFF	TGTGCCAGCAGTTACTCAGGAAACCTCAATGAAAAACTGTTTTTT
TRBV10-3	NA	NA	TRBJ2-1	CAIRLQDNNEQFF	TGTGCCATCAGGTTACAGGATAACAATGAGCAGTTCTTC
TRBV4-2	few	NA	TRBJ2-2	CASGGPVGTGELFF	TGTGCCAGCGGGGGACCAGTCGGCACCGGGGAGCTGTTTTTT
TRBV7-9	NA	NA	TRBJ1-4	CASSLGLQGLGFEKLFF	TGTGCCAGCAGCTTAGGCCTTCAGGGACTGGGATTTGAAAAACTGTTTTTT
TRBV9	NA	NA	TRBJ1-1	CASSVALSLADTEAFF	TGTGCCAGCAGCGTAGCTCTGTCTCTGGCGGACACTGAAGCTTTCTTT
TRBV19	NA	TRBD2	TRBJ2-7	CASSMRLAGGGFYEQYF	TGTGCCAGTAGTATGCGACTAGCGGGAGGTGGGTTCTACGAGCAGTACTTC
TRBV19	NA	TRBD2	TRBJ2-1	CASSIGGSSLWDEQFF	TGTGCCAGTAGTATCGGCGGGAGCTCCCTTTGGGATGAGCAGTTCTTC
TRBV25-1	NA	NA	TRBJ1-6	CASSQGPNSPLHF	TGTGCCAGCAGCCAGGGGCCTAATTCACCCCTCCACTTT
TRBV6-5	NA	NA	TRBJ2-7	CASSYLAVSYEQYF	TGTGCCAGCAGTTACCTTGCGGTATCCTACGAGCAGTACTTC